This TCR beta chain was recorded in a study of CD8+CD57+ T cells in acquired aplastic anemia. Study outcomes and limitations: No significant difference in CD8+ Simpson's diversity was found between patients and controls. Patients and controls shared 25 to 30 CD8+ CDR3 sequences.

Using genomic DNA as the template, TCR beta VDJ and CDR3 profiling was carried out. From the reads, TCRdb called clonotypes with MiXCR, one entry per CDR3 protein. The sample shows some 210,000 distinct CDR3 sequences, 60% to 65% of them seen only once. The CDR3 is 15 residues long. CDR1 is LGHNA and CDR2 is YNFKEQ in the germline V gene. The trim removed 5 bases at V and 3 bases at J, leaving 8 bases unmatched. Concerning this clonotype: Its specificity is unknown.

The gene calls are TRBV4-2 and TRBJ2-7, with 9 bases lining up with TRBD1. The clonotype comes from a human donor in good health. The sample taken for sequencing was sorted CD4+, CD8+, or CD8+CD57+ T cells (not recorded which) from PBMCs. The CDR3 nucleotides read TGTGCCAGCAGCTTAGTAGGGACAGGGTGCTACGAGCAGTACTTC. Encoded protein: CASSLVGTGCYEQYF.